This TCR beta chain stems from a study of T-cell reconstitution after alpha-beta-depleted transplantation in children. Whole-study findings and limits: Surviving recipient T cells and intrathymic progenitors accounted for some patients' high TCRbeta diversity at day 60. Expanded graft clones numbering several hundred reportedly gave rise to alpha-beta T cells about two months after transplant. Fresh T-cell production supplied most of the T-cell counts and diversity seen one year after transplant.

This clonotype occurred a few times. Its antigen is not known. Preparation of the TCRbeta library involved a method that used unique molecular identifiers. MiXCR was run by TCRdb on the PCR reads, yielding one entry per CDR3 protein. The table lists around 300,000 distinct CDR3 sequences, almost 8% of them singletons. In germline, CDR1 is SGHVT, CDR2 SQSDAQ. The germline V and J ends were trimmed by 1 base and 9 bases, with 9 bases remaining between them. The CDR3 contains 12 residues. The sample consisted of peripheral blood, taken 360 days after TCRalphabeta/CD19-depleted stem cell transplant. V usage is TRBV7-4 and J usage is TRBJ1-2, with no clear D. The receptor was isolated from a female patient aged 2-9 years who had a stem cell transplant for Fanconi anemia, so the T cells may come from the graft donor. Here the CDR3 DNA reads TGTGCCAGCAGCTTAGTGCCTTGCCGCTACACCTTC. Translation: CASSLVPCRYTF. The full variable domain, with the rest looked up from reference TRBV7-4 and TRBJ1-2, is GAGVSQSPRYKVAKRGRDVALRCDSISGHVTLYWYRQTLGQGSEVLTYSQSDAQRDKSGRPSGRFSAERPERSVSTLKIQRTEQGDSAVYLCASSLVPCRYTFGSGTRLTVV.